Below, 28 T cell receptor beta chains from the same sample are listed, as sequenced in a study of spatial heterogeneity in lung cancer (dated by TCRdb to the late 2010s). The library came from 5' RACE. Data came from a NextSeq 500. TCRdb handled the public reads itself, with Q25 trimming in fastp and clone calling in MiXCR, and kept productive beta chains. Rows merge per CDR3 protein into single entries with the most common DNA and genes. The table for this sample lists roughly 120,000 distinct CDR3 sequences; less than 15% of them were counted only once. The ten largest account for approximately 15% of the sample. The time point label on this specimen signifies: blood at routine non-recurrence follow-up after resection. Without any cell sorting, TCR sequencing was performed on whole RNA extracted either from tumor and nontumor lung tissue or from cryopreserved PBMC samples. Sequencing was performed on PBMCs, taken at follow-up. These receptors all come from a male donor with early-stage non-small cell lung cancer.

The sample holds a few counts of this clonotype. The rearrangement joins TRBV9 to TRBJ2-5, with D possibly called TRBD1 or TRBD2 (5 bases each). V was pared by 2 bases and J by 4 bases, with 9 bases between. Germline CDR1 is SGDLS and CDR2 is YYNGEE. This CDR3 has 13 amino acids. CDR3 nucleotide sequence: TGTGCCAGCAGCGTGGGGGATGCAGAGACCCAGTACTTC. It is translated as CASSVGDAETQYF.

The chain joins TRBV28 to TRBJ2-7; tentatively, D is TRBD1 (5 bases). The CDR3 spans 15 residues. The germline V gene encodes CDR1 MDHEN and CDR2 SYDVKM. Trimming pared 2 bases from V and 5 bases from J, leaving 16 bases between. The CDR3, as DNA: TGTGCCAGCAGTTTACCCCCGACAGTAAGCCACGAGCAGTACTTC. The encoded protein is CASSLPPTVSHEQYF. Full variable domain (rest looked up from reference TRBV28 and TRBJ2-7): DVKVTQSSRYLVKRTGEKVFLECVQDMDHENMFWYRQDPGLGLRLIYFSYDVKMKEKGDIPEGYSVSREKKERFSLILESASTNQTSMYLCASSLPPTVSHEQYFGPGTRLTVT.

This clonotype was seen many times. CDR3 nucleotide sequence: TGTGCCAGCAGCCCAGGGGCTAGCGGTTCTCTAGGGACCCAGTACTTC. Translation gives CASSPGASGSLGTQYF. This rearrangement joins TRBV7-3 to TRBJ2-5; D perhaps matches TRBD2 (7 bases). The CDR3 is made up of 16 amino acids. V shed 5 bases and J shed 7 bases, with 23 bases lying between them. Germline V gene lookup returns CDR1 SGHTA and CDR2 FQGTGA.

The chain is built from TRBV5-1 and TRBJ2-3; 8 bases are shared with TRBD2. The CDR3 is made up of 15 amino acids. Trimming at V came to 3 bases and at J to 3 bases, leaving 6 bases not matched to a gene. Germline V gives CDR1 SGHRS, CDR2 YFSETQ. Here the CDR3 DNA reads TGCGCCAGCAGCTCGAATAGCGGGGCGACAGATACGCAGTATTTT. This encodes CASSSNSGATDTQYF.

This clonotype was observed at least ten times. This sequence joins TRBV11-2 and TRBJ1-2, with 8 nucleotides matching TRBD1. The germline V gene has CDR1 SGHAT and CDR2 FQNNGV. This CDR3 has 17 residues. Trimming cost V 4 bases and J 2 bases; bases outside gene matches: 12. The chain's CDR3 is CASSSLRGQGANYGYTF. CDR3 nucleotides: TGTGCCAGCAGCTCCCTTCGCGGCCAGGGGGCCAACTATGGCTACACCTTC.

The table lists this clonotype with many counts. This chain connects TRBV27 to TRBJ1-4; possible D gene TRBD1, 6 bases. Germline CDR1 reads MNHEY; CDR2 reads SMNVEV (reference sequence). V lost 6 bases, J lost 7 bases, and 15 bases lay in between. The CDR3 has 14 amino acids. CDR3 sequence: CASRAVDSFEKLFF. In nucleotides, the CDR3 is TGTGCCAGCAGAGCCGTGGACAGTTTTGAAAAACTGTTTTTT.

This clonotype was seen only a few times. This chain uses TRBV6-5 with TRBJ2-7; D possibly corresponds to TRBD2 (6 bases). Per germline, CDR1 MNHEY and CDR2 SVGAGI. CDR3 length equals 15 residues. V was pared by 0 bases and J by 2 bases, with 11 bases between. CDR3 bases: TGTGCCAGCAGTTACTCCGGCGGGAACCCCTACGAGCAGTACTTC. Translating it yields CASSYSGGNPYEQYF.

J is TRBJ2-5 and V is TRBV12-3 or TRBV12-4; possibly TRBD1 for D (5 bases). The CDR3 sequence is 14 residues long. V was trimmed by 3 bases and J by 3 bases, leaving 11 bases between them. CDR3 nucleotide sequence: TGTGCCAGCAGTTTTGGCGCAGGGAAAGAGACCCAGTACTTC. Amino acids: CASSFGAGKETQYF.

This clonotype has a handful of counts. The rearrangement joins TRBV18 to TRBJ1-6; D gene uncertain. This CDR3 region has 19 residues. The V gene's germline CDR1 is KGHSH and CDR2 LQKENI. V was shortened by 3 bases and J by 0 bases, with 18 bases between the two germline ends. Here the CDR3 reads CASSPSRAADSSYNSPLHF. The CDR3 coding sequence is TGTGCCAGCTCACCCTCAAGGGCTGCCGATAGCTCCTATAATTCACCCCTCCACTTT.

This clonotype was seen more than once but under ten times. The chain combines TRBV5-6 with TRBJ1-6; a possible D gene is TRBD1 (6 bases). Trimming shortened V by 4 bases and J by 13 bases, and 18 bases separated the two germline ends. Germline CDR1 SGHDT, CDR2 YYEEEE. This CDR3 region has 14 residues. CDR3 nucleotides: TGTGCCAGCAGCGCCGCCCGTCAGGGGATGCCCCTCCACTTT. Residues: CASSAARQGMPLHF. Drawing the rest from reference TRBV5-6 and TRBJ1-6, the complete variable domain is DAGVTQSPTHLIKTRGQQVTLRCSPKSGHDTVSWYQQALGQGPQFIFQYYEEEERQRGNFPDRFSGHQFPNYSSELNVNALLLGDSALYLCASSAARQGMPLHFGNGTRLTVT.

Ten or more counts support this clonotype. The CDR3 DNA reads TGTGCCAGCAGCTTCGGACAAGAGACCCAGTACTTC. Encoded protein: CASSFGQETQYF. The chain couples TRBV5-5 to TRBJ2-5; D gene ambiguous. This CDR3 has 12 amino acids. Germline V gene sequence: CDR1 SGHKS, CDR2 YYEKEE (reference sequence). Trimming removed 2 bases at V and 2 bases at J, with 4 bases between.

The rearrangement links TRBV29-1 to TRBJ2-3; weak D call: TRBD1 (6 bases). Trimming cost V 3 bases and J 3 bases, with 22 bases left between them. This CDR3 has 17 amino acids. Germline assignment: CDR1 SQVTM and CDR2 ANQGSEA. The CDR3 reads CSVEGVSDRPRTDTQYF. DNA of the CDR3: TGCAGCGTTGAGGGGGTGTCCGACAGGCCTCGGACAGATACGCAGTATTTT.

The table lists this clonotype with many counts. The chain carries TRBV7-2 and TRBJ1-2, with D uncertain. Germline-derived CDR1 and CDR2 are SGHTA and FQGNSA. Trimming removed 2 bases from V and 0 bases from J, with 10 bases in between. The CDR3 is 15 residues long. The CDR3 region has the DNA TGTGCCAGCAGCTTACAGACTGTTTCTAACTATGGCTACACCTTC. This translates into CASSLQTVSNYGYTF.

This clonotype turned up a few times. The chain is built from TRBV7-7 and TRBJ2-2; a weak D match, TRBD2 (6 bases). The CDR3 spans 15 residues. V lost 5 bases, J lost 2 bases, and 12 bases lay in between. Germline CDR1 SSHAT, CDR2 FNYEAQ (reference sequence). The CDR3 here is CASSHRDSNTGELFF. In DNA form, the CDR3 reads TGTGCCAGCAGCCACCGGGACTCTAACACCGGGGAGCTGTTTTTT.

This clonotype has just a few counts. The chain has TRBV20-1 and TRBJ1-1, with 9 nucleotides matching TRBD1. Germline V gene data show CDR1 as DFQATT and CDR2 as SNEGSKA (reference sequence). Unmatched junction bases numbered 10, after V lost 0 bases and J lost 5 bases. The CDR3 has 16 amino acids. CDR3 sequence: CSARDARQGVGTEAFF. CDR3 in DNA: TGCAGTGCTAGAGATGCGAGACAGGGGGTTGGTACTGAAGCTTTCTTT.

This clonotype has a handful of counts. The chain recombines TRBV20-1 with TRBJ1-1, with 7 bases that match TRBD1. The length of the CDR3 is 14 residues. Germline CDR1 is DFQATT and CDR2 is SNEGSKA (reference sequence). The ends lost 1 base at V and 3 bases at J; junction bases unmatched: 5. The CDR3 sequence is CSARVGGAYTEAFF. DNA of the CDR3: TGCAGTGCTAGAGTAGGGGGCGCGTACACTGAAGCTTTCTTT.

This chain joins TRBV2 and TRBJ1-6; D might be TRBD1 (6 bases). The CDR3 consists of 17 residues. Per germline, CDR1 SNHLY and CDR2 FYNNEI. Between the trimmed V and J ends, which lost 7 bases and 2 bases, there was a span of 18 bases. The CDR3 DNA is TGTGCCAGCACCCGACCCCCCAGGGGACCCTATAATTCACCCCTCCACTTT. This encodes CASTRPPRGPYNSPLHF.

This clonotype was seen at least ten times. CDR3 protein: CASSIKTGGGNTIYF. The CDR3 nucleotides are TGTGCCAGCAGTATTAAGACAGGGGGTGGAAACACCATATATTTT. The rearrangement joins TRBV6-5 to TRBJ1-3; 9 bases fit TRBD1. J lost 3 bases, V lost 5 bases, and 5 bases had no gene match. This CDR3 comprises 15 residues. The V gene's germline CDR1 is MNHEY and CDR2 SVGAGI.

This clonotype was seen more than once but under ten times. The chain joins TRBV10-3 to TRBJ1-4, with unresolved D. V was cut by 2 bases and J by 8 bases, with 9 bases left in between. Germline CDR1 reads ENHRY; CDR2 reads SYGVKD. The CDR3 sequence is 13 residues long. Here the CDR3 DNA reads TGTGCCATCAGTGAGATAGGCCGGGAAAAACTGTTTTTT. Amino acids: CAISEIGREKLFF.

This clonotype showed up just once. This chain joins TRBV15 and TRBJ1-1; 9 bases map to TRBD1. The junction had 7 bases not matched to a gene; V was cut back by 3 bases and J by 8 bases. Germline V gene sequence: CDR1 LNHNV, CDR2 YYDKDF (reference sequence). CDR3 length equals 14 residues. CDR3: CATSRDRGGGEAFF. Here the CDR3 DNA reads TGTGCCACCAGCAGGGACAGGGGAGGCGGGGAAGCTTTCTTT.

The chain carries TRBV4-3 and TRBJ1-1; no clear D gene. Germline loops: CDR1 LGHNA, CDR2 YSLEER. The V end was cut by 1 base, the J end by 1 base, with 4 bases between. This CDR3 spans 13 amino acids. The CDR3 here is CASSQVTNTEAFF. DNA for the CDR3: TGCGCCAGCAGCCAAGTTACGAACACTGAAGCTTTCTTT.

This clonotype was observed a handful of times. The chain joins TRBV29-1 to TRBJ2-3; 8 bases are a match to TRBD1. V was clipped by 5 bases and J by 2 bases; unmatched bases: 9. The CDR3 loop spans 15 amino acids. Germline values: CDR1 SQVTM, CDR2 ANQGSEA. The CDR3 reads CSVPSGGVVTDTQYF. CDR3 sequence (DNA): TGCAGCGTTCCATCAGGGGGCGTAGTCACAGATACGCAGTATTTT.

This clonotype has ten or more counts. CDR3 bases: TGTGCCAGCAGCTTGGGGACTGATCAGCCCCAGCATTTT. Amino acid sequence: CASSLGTDQPQHF. The V gene is TRBV5-6, the J gene TRBJ1-5, with D unclear. The CDR3 totals 13 residues. Germline-derived CDR1 and CDR2 are SGHDT and YYEEEE. V lost 0 bases to trimming and J lost 5 bases, with 6 bases between them.

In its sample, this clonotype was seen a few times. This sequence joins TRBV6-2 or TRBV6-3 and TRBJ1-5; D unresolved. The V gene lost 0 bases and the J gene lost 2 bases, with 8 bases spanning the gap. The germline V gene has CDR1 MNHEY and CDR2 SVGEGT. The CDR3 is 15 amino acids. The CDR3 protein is CASSYSGSGNQPQHF. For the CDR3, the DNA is TGTGCCAGCAGTTACTCAGGGTCTGGCAATCAGCCCCAGCATTTT.

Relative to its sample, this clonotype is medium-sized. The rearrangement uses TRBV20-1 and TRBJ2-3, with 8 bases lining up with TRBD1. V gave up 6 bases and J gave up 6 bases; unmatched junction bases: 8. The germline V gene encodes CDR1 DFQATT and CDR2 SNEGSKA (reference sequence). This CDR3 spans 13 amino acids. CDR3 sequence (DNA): TGCAGTGCATGGCCAGGGGGCTGGGATACGCAGTATTTT. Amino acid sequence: CSAWPGGWDTQYF.

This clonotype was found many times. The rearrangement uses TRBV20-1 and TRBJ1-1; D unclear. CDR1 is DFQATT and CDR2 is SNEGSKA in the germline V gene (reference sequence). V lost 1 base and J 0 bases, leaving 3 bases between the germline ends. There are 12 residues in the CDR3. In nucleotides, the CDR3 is TGCAGTGCTAGAGGAATGAACACTGAAGCTTTCTTT. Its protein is CSARGMNTEAFF.

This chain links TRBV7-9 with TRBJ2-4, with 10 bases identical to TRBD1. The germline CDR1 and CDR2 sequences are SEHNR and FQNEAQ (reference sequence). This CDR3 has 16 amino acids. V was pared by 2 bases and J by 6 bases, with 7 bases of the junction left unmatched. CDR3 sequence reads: CASSLLTGGFGNIQYF. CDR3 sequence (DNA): TGTGCCAGCAGCTTATTGACAGGGGGCTTCGGAAACATTCAGTACTTC.

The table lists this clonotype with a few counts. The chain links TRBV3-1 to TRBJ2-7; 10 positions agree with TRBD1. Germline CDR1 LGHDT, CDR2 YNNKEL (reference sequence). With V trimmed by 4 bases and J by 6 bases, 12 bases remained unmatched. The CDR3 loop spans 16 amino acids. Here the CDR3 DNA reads TGTGCCAGCAGCCCATTGGGGACAGGGGCGAACGGCGAGCAGTACTTC. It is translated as CASSPLGTGANGEQYF.